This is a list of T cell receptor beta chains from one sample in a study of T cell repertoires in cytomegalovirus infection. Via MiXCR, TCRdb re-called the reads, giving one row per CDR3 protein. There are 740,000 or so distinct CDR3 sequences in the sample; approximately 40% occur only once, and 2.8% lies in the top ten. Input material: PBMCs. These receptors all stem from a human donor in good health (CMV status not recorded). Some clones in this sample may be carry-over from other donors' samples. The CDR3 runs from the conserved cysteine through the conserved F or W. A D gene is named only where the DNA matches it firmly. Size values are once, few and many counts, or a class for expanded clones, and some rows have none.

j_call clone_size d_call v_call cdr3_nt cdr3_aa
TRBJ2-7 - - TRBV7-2 TGTGCCAGCAGCCCCTATTCGTCGGCCGCCTACGAGCAGTACTTC CASSPYSSAAYEQYF
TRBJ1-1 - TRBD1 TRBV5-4 TGTGCCAGCAGCCCGACAGGGGTAACGGGTTTGTATCCGCCGGACACTGAAGCTTTCTTT CASSPTGVTGLYPPDTEAFF
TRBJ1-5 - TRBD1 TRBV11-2 TGTGCCAGCAGCTTAGATATGCAGGGGGGGAATCAGCCCCAGCATTTT CASSLDMQGGNQPQHF
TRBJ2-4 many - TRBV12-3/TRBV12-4 TGTGCCAGCAGCGTTCACCCAGCGGGACAGTTTGAGGCCAAAAACATTCAGTACTTC CASSVHPAGQFEAKNIQYF
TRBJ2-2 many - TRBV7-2 TGTGCCAGCAGCCCGGCTAGGGCAAGCGGGGAGCTGTTTTTT CASSPARASGELFF
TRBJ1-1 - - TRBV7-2 TGTGCCAGCAGCTCAGTACAGGTCGTTAAGATGGACACTGAAGCTTTCTTT CASSSVQVVKMDTEAFF
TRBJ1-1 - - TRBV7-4 TGTGCCAGCATGGCGGGGAACACTGAAGCTTTCTTT CASMAGNTEAFF
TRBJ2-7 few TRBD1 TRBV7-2 TGTGCCAGCAGTCGGACCGGGACAGGGGACTACGAGCAGTACTTC CASSRTGTGDYEQYF
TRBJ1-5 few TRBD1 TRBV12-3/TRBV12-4 TGTGCCAGCAGGGGGACAGGGAGGCATCAGCCCCAGCATTTT CASRGTGRHQPQHF
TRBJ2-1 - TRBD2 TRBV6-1 TGTGCCAGCAGTCAACTCATCTATACCGGGACTAAGGGCAATGAGCAGTTCTTC CASSQLIYTGTKGNEQFF
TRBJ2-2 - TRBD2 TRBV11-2 TGTGCCAGCAGCTTAATCAGGACTAGATCCACCGGGGAGCTGTTTTTT CASSLIRTRSTGELFF
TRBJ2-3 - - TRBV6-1 TGTGCCAGCAGTGTCCGGGACGTGGACACAGATACGCAGTATTTT CASSVRDVDTDTQYF
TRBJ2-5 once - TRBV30 TGTGCCTGGAGTGTACGCGGGACAAAGCAAGAGACCCAGTACTTC CAWSVRGTKQETQYF
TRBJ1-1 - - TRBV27 TGTGCCAGCAGTTCGCCACAGGGGAACACTGAAGCTTTCTTT CASSSPQGNTEAFF
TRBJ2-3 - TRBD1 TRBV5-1 TGCGCCAGCACGGAAGGGGGCACTAGCACAGATACGCAGTATTTT CASTEGGTSTDTQYF
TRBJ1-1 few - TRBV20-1 TGCAGTGCGCCTACAAGGGGCGTGAACACTGAAGCTTTCTTT CSAPTRGVNTEAFF
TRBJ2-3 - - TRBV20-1 TGCAGTGCTTTGGGAGTAGATACGCAGTATTTT CSALGVDTQYF
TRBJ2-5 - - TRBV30 TGTGCCTGGGCCGGGGGTCAACGAGAGACCCAGTACTTC CAWAGGQRETQYF
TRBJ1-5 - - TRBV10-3 TGTGCCATCAGTGAGTCGGGCCGGACGAACAATCAGCCCCAGCATTTT CAISESGRTNNQPQHF
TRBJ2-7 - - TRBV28 TGTGCCAGCAGTGGTGGGGGCAGGGACCCTACCTACGAGCAGTACTTC CASSGGGRDPTYEQYF
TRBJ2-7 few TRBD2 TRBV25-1 TGTGCCAGCAGGAATAGCGGGAGCGACGAGCAGTACTTC CASRNSGSDEQYF
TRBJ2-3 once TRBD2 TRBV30 TGTGCCTGGTCCACTAGCGGGGGCACAGATACGCAGTATTTT CAWSTSGGTDTQYF
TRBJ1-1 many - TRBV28 TGTGCCAGCAGTTTATGGGGAGCTGAAGCTTTCTTT CASSLWGAEAFF
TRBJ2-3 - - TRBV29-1 TGCAGCGTTATGAGGTCTAGCACAGATACGCAGTATTTT CSVMRSSTDTQYF
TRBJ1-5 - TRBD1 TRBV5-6 TGTGCCAGCAGCTTCCTGACAGGGGATAGCAATCAGCCCCAGCATTTT CASSFLTGDSNQPQHF
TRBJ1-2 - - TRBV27 TGTGCCAGCAGTCAGGCGGAGAGCTATGGCTACACCTTC CASSQAESYGYTF
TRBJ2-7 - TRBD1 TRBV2 TGTGCCAGCAGGACAGGGGGACTCTACGAGCAGTACTTC CASRTGGLYEQYF
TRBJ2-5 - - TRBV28 TGTGCCAGCAGGGCCGGTCGGGAGACCCAGTACTTC CASRAGRETQYF
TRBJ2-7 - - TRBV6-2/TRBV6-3 TGTGCCAGCAGTTACCCACGTCGCGAGCAGTACTTC CASSYPRREQYF
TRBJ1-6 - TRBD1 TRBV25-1 TGTGCCAGCAGAGAACAGGGGATTGATTCACCCCTCCACTTT CASREQGIDSPLHF
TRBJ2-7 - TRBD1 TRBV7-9 TGTGCCAGCAGCTCGGGACAGCTGACCTACGAGCAGTACTTC CASSSGQLTYEQYF